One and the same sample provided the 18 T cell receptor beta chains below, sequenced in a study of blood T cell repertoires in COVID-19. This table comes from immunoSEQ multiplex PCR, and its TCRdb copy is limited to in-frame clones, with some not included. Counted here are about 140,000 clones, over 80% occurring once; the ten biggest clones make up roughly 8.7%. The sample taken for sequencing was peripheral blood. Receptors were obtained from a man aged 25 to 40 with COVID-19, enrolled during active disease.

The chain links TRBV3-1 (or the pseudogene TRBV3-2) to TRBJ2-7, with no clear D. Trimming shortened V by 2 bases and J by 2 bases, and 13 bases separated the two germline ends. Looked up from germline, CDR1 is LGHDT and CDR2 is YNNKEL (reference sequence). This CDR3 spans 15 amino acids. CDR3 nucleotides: TGTGCCAGCAGCCAATTAAGCCGCGGTCCCTACGAGCAGTACTTC. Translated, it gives CASSQLSRGPYEQYF.

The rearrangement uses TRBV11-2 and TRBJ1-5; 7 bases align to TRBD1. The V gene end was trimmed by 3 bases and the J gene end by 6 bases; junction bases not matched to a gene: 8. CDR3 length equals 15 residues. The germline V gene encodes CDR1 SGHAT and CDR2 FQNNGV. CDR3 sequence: CASSLDRQGFQPQHF. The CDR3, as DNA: TGTGCCAGCAGCTTGGATAGACAGGGTTTTCAGCCCCAGCATTTT.

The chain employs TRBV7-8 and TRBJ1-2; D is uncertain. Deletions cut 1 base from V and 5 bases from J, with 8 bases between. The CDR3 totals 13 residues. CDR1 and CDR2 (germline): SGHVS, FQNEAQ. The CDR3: CASSLGTGYGYTF. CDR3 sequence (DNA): TGTGCCAGCAGCTTAGGGACGGGATATGGCTACACCTTC.

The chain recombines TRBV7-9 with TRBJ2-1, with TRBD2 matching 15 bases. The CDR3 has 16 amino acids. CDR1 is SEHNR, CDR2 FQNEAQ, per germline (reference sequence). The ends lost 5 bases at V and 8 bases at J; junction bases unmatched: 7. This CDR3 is CASSAPGLAGGDEQFF. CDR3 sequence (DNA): TGTGCCAGCAGCGCCCCGGGACTAGCGGGAGGTGATGAGCAGTTCTTC.

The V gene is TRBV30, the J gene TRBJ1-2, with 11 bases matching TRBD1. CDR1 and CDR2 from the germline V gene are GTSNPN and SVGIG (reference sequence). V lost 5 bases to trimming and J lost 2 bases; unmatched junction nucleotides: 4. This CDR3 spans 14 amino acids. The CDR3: CAWHGDRGNYGYTF. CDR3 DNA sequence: TGTGCCTGGCATGGGGACAGGGGGAACTATGGCTACACCTTC.

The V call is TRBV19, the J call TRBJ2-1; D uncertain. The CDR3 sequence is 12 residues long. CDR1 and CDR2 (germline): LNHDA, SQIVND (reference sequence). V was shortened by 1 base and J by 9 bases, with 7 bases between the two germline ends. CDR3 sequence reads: CASSIALPEQFF. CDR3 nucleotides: TGTGCCAGTAGTATAGCACTCCCTGAGCAGTTCTTC.

CDR3 residues: CASSYPPPDTQYF. The CDR3 DNA reads as TGTGCCAGCAGTTACCCTCCTCCAGATACGCAGTATTTT. The chain joins TRBV6-2 or TRBV6-3 to TRBJ2-3; D gene unclear. Germline V gene lookup returns CDR1 MNHEY and CDR2 SVGEGT. The CDR3 consists of 13 residues. The V end was cut by 2 bases, the J end by 4 bases, with 7 bases between.

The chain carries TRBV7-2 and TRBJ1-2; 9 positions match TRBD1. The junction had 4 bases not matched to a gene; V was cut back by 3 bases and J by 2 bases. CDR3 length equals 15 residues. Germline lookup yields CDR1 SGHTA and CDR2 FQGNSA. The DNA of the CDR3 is TGTGCCAGCAGCTTCGGACAGGGGCCGAACTATGGCTACACCTTC. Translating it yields CASSFGQGPNYGYTF.

The CDR3 bases are TGTGCCTGGAGGGGACAGGGGGGCAACAACTATGGCTACACCTTC. Protein product: CAWRGQGGNNYGYTF. The gene calls are TRBV30 and TRBJ1-2; 11 bases fit TRBD1. This CDR3 spans 15 amino acids. The V segment lost 3 bases and the J segment 2 bases; nucleotides outside the gene matches: 5. Germline V lookup: CDR1 GTSNPN, CDR2 SVGIG (reference sequence). The full variable domain, completed using reference TRBV30 and TRBJ1-2, is SQTIHQWPATLVQPVGSPLSLECTVEGTSNPNLYWYRQAAGRGLQLLFYSVGIGQISSEVPQNLSASRPQDRQFILSSKKLLLSDSGFYLCAWRGQGGNNYGYTFGSGTRLTVV.

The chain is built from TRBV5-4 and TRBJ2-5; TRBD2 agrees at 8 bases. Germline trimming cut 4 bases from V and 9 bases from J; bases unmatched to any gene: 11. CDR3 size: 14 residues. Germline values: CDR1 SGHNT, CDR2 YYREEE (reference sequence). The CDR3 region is CASSTPGGPGAQYF. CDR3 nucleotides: TGTGCCAGCAGCACCCCGGGGGGGCCGGGGGCCCAGTACTTC.

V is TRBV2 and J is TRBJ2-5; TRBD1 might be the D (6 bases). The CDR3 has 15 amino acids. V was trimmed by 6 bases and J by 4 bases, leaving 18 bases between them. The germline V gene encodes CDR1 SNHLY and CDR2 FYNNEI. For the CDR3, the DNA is TGTGCCAGCAGCGAACAGGGATCTAACGGAGAGACCCAGTACTTC. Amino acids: CASSEQGSNGETQYF.

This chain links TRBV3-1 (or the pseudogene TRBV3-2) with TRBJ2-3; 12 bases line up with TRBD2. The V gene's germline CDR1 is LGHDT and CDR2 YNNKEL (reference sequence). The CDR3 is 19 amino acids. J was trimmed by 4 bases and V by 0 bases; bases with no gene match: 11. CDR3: CASSQDQRLAGAWPDTQYF. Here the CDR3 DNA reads TGTGCCAGCAGCCAAGATCAGAGACTAGCGGGAGCTTGGCCAGATACGCAGTATTTT.

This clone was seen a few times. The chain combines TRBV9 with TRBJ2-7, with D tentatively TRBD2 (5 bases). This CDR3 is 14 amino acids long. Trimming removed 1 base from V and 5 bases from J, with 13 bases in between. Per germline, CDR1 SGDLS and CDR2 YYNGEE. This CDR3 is CASSVTSGSNEQYF. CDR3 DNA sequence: TGTGCCAGCAGCGTAACAAGTGGGAGCAACGAGCAGTACTTC.

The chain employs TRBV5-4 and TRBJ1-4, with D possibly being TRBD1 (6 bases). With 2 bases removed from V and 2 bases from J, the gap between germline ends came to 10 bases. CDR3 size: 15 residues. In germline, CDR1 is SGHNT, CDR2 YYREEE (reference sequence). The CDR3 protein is CASSFRGETNEKLFF. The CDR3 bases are TGTGCCAGCAGCTTCAGGGGAGAGACTAATGAAAAACTGTTTTTT.

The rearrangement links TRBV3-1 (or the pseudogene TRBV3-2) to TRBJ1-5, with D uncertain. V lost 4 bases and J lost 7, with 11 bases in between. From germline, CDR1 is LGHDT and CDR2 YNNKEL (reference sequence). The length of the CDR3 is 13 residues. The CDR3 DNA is TGTGCCAGCAGCCGCCCCGGGGTCCAGCCCCAGCATTTT. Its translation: CASSRPGVQPQHF.

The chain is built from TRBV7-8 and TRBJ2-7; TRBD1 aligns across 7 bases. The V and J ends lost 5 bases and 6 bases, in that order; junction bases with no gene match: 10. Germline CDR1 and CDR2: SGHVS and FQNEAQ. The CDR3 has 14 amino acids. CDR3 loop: CASSIVTGWSEQYF. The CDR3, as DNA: TGTGCCAGCAGCATAGTGACAGGGTGGTCCGAGCAGTACTTC.

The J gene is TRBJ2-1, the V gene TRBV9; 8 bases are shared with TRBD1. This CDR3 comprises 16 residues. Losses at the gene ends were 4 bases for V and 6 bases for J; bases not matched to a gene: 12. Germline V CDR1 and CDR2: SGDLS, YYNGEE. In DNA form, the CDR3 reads TGTGCCAGCAGCAAAGCAGGGGGCGGGGTGTTCAATGAGCAGTTCTTC. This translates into CASSKAGGGVFNEQFF.

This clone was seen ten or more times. The CDR3 nucleotides are TGTGCCAGTGATCGCAGTCGTCATCAGCCCCAGCATTTT. It encodes CASDRSRHQPQHF. The chain joins TRBV6-5 to TRBJ1-5; no firm D call. This CDR3 contains 13 residues. V gave up 9 bases and J gave up 5 bases, with 14 bases separating them. CDR1 and CDR2 from the germline V gene are MNHEY and SVGAGI.